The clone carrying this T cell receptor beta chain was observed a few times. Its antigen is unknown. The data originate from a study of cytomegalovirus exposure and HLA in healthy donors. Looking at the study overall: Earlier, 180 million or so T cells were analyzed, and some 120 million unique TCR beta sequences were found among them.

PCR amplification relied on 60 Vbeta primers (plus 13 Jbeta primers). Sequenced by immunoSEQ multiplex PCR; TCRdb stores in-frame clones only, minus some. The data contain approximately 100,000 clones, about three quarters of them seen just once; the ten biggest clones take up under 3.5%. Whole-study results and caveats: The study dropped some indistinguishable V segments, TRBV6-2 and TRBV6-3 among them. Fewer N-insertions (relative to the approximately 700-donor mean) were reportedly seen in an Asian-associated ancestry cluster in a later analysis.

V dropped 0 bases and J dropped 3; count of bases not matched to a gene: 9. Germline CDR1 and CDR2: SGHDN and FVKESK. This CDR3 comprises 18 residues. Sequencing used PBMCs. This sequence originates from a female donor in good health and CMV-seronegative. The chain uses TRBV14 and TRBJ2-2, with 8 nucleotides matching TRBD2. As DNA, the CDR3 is TGTGCCAGCAGCCAAGATGTACGCGGGGGGCGGGACACCGGGGAGCTGTTTTTT. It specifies CASSQDVRGGRDTGELFF. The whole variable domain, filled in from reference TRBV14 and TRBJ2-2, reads EAGVTQFPSHSVIEKGQTVTLRCDPISGHDNLYWYRRVMGKEIKFLLHFVKESKQDESGMPNNRFLAERTGGTYSTLKVQPAELEDSGVYFCASSQDVRGGRDTGELFFGEGSRLTVL.